The next 31 T cell receptor beta chains were all read from a single sample in a study of blood T cells in healthy people across ages. Primers used in a second PCR of roughly 7 to 12 cycles were a sample-barcoded 5' primer and a J-beta primer mix. TCRdb redid the calling of the 5' RACE reads with MiXCR, one entry per CDR3 protein. Found here are roughly 500,000 distinct CDR3 sequences, 20% to 30% of them singletons; the top ten hold roughly 10%. In addition, the sample was reused for a study of T cells of mothers and their children.

The sample was blood. The receptors derive from a boy aged 5-17 years in good health.

The chain has TRBV7-9 and TRBJ1-3; D not resolved. The germline V gene encodes CDR1 SEHNR and CDR2 FQNEAQ (reference sequence). The V end lost 4 bases, the J end lost 0 bases, and 7 bases lay between the germline ends. The CDR3 consists of 14 residues. CDR3 sequence: CASSSQNSGNTIYF. The CDR3 DNA sequence: TGTGCCAGCAGCTCTCAGAACTCTGGAAACACCATATATTTT.

The gene calls are TRBV5-6 and TRBJ2-4; D is perhaps TRBD1 (6 bases). V was trimmed by 4 bases and J by 10 bases, leaving 15 bases between them. Germline CDR1 and CDR2: SGHDT and YYEEEE. The CDR3 is 13 amino acids. CDR3 protein: CASSLDRIGIQYF. CDR3 nucleotide sequence: TGTGCCAGCAGCCTCGACAGGATCGGTATTCAGTACTTC.

The rearrangement uses TRBV7-2 and TRBJ2-7; D is tentatively TRBD1 or TRBD2 (5 bases each). The CDR3 has 15 amino acids. Looked up from germline, CDR1 is SGHTA and CDR2 is FQGNSA. V lost 3 bases, J lost 5 bases, and 17 bases lay in between. The CDR3 DNA reads TGTGCCAGCAGCTTTACTTTGGGGGAGAGGAACGAGCAGTACTTC. It encodes CASSFTLGERNEQYF.

This clonotype occurred a few times. The genes are TRBV3-1 and TRBJ2-3; the match to TRBD2 covers 9 bases. V trimming: 0 bases; J trimming: 6 bases; junction bases outside the gene matches: 13. In germline, CDR1 is LGHDT, CDR2 YNNKEL (reference sequence). The CDR3 contains 18 residues. CDR3 in DNA: TGTGCCAGCAGCCAAGATGGGCCAGCGGGGGGCCTGATGGATACGCAGTATTTT. Its protein is CASSQDGPAGGLMDTQYF.

This clonotype turned up a few times. The chain links TRBV9 to TRBJ1-2, with 8 positions matching TRBD1. This CDR3 is built from 15 residues. V gave up 3 bases and J gave up 7 bases; unmatched junction bases: 11. Germline V gene sequence: CDR1 SGDLS, CDR2 YYNGEE. This CDR3 reads CASSALTGERGGYTF. CDR3 coding DNA: TGTGCCAGCAGCGCCCTGACAGGGGAGAGGGGTGGCTACACCTTC.

In the case of this clonotype: It is likely a read error, because the conserved phenylalanine at the end of the CDR3 is missing. The rearrangement links TRBV29-1 to TRBJ2-5, with TRBD2 as a possible D gene (5 bases). Trimming shortened V by 6 bases and J by 5 bases, and 13 bases separated the two germline ends. The length of the CDR3 is 12 residues. Per the germline V gene, CDR1 is SQVTM and CDR2 is ANQGSEA. CDR3 region: CSVRPSGETQYL. In DNA, the CDR3 is TGCAGCGTCAGGCCCTCGGGGGAGACCCAGTACCTC.

This rearrangement joins TRBV20-1 to TRBJ1-2; D unresolved. The CDR3 has 16 amino acids. V lost 0 bases, J lost 4 bases, and 18 bases lay in between. From germline, CDR1 is DFQATT and CDR2 SNEGSKA (reference sequence). The CDR3 sequence is CSARDNPVKAAYGYTF. Here the CDR3 DNA reads TGCAGTGCTAGAGATAACCCCGTGAAGGCCGCCTATGGCTACACCTTC.

The chain employs TRBV5-6 and TRBJ2-2, with 9 bases that match TRBD1. V dropped 5 bases and J dropped 3; count of bases not matched to a gene: 8. Germline V gene lookup returns CDR1 SGHDT and CDR2 YYEEEE. CDR3 length: 16 amino acids. The CDR3 sequence is CASSKGGQGDTGELFF. The CDR3 region has the DNA TGTGCCAGCAGTAAAGGGGGACAGGGCGACACCGGGGAGCTGTTTTTT.

The V gene is TRBV4-1, the J gene TRBJ1-4; 7 nucleotides line up with TRBD1. Looked up from germline, CDR1 is MGHRA and CDR2 is YSYEKL. The ends lost 3 bases at V and 4 bases at J; junction bases unmatched: 8. The CDR3 extends over 16 amino acids. The DNA of the CDR3 is TGCGCCAGCAGCCAGAACAGGGGTACTGATAATGAAAAACTGTTTTTT. The encoded protein is CASSQNRGTDNEKLFF.

The V call is TRBV29-1, the J call TRBJ1-1; no clear D. CDR1 is SQVTM, CDR2 ANQGSEA, per germline. The CDR3 has 12 amino acids. The germline V and J ends were trimmed by 6 bases and 1 base, with 9 bases remaining between them. The CDR3 protein is CSVTWGNTEAFF. Written as DNA, the CDR3 is TGCAGCGTCACTTGGGGGAACACTGAAGCTTTCTTT.

The chain uses TRBV29-1 and TRBJ2-5, with 7 bases matching TRBD1. The J call may not be correct, given that the DNA end is closer to TRBJ2-7. Germline-derived CDR1 and CDR2 are SQVTM and ANQGSEA. The CDR3 has 11 residues. CDR3 DNA sequence: TGCAGCGTGACAGGGCGGTACGAGCAGTACTTC. This gives the protein CSVTGRYEQYF.

This clonotype is a singleton in its sample. The chain combines TRBV7-8 with TRBJ2-7; TRBD2 is a possible D gene (5 bases). Trimming stripped 2 bases from V and 0 bases from J, with 11 bases between. The CDR3 extends over 15 amino acids. CDR1 is SGHVS and CDR2 is FQNEAQ in the germline V gene. In DNA, the CDR3 is TGTGCCAGCAGCTTAACAGAGGGTTTCTCCTACGAGCAGTACTTC. Protein: CASSLTEGFSYEQYF.

This clonotype was recorded many times. In nucleotides, the CDR3 is TGCAGCGCAAGGGACAGGGGCACCGGGGAGCTGTTTTTT. Its protein product is CSARDRGTGELFF. The V call is TRBV20-1, the J call TRBJ2-2; 10 nucleotides line up with TRBD1. This CDR3 has 13 amino acids. CDR1 is DFQATT, CDR2 SNEGSKA, per germline (reference sequence).

The sample holds a few counts of this clonotype. The V and J genes are TRBV28 and TRBJ1-4; 7 bases agree with TRBD1. This CDR3 has 14 amino acids. V lost 6 bases, J lost 6 bases, and 7 bases stayed unmatched. Germline V gene sequence: CDR1 MDHEN, CDR2 SYDVKM. CDR3 nucleotides: TGTGCCAGCAGGAACAGTCAGGGGGATGAAAAACTGTTTTTT. Protein sequence: CASRNSQGDEKLFF. Full variable domain (missing parts from reference TRBV28 and TRBJ1-4): DVKVTQSSRYLVKRTGEKVFLECVQDMDHENMFWYRQDPGLGLRLIYFSYDVKMKEKGDIPEGYSVSREKKERFSLILESASTNQTSMYLCASRNSQGDEKLFFGSGTQLSVL.

V usage is TRBV5-1 and J usage is TRBJ2-7; no reliable D call. This CDR3 is built from 13 residues. The V end lost 0 bases, the J end lost 3 bases, and 7 bases lay between the germline ends. Germline V lookup: CDR1 SGHRS, CDR2 YFSETQ. The CDR3 DNA reads as TGCGCCAGCAGCTTGGACTACGTCTACGAGCAGTACTTC. Translation gives CASSLDYVYEQYF.

This clonotype was picked up a small number of times. V is TRBV7-9 and J is TRBJ2-7; D gene ambiguous. The germline CDR1 and CDR2 sequences are SEHNR and FQNEAQ (reference sequence). The CDR3 extends over 14 amino acids. V was clipped by 5 bases and J by 1 base, with 12 bases between them. The CDR3 coding sequence is TGTGCCAGCAGCCCCAACACCCCATCCTACGAGCAGTACTTC. Translated: CASSPNTPSYEQYF.

This clonotype was picked up a small number of times. As the CDR3 is not closed by the conserved phenylalanine or tryptophan, this likely results from a read error. CDR3 loop: CASSPTSAGGRAFETQYL. The CDR3 region has the DNA TGTGCCAGCAGCCCCACGAGTGCGGGCGGGAGGGCCTTTGAGACCCAGTACCTC. The V gene is TRBV5-5, the J gene TRBJ2-5, with 9 bases lining up with TRBD2. This CDR3 contains 18 residues. Germline V lookup: CDR1 SGHKS, CDR2 YYEKEE (reference sequence). Trimming cost V 4 bases and J 5 bases; bases outside gene matches: 18.

Worth noting for this clonotype: An end of the junction does not agree with germline; a read error may underlie this. The chain combines TRBV20-1 with TRBJ2-6; possible D gene TRBD2, 6 bases. The CDR3 covers 16 residues. The germline CDR1 and CDR2 sequences are DFQATT and SNEGSKA (reference sequence). CDR3: CSAGEGRPSGADVLTF. CDR3 coding DNA: TGCAGTGCTGGAGAAGGGAGGCCCTCTGGGGCCGACGTCCTGACTTTC.

V is TRBV5-1 and J is TRBJ2-7, with D perhaps TRBD2 (5 bases). This CDR3 is built from 13 residues. With 0 bases removed from V and 9 bases from J, the gap between germline ends came to 13 bases. Germline lookup yields CDR1 SGHRS and CDR2 YFSETQ. The CDR3, as DNA: TGCGCCAGCAGCTTGGATACTAGTGGGGTGCAGTACTTC. Protein: CASSLDTSGVQYF.

This clonotype was detected a few times. A junction end diverges from the germline sequence, so it may reflect a read error. The CDR3 sequence is CASGLARYRKETRYF. DNA of the CDR3: TGTGCTAGTGGTTTGGCGCGGTACAGGAAAGAGACCCGGTACTTC. The chain has TRBV12-5 and TRBJ2-5, with a tentative D call TRBD1 (5 bases). The CDR3 is 15 residues long. Germline V gene data show CDR1 as LGHNT and CDR2 as FRNRAP.

The rearrangement uses TRBV7-2 and TRBJ2-3; D is possibly TRBD1 (5 bases). This CDR3 has 13 amino acids. Trimming left V 5 bases short and J 6 bases short, with 12 bases between. Per germline, CDR1 SGHTA and CDR2 FQGNSA. The CDR3 spells CASSGTPGDTQYF. The DNA for the CDR3 is TGTGCCAGCAGCGGAACCCCAGGGGATACGCAGTATTTT.

This clonotype has just a few counts. The V call is TRBV9, the J call TRBJ2-1; TRBD1 matches at 9 bases. This CDR3 contains 14 residues. Germline V lookup: CDR1 SGDLS, CDR2 YYNGEE. The V gene end was trimmed by 4 bases and the J gene end by 8 bases; junction bases not matched to a gene: 7. In DNA, the CDR3 is TGTGCCAGCAGCCTAGGGACAGGGCGTGATGAGCAGTTCTTC. Its protein product is CASSLGTGRDEQFF.

This clonotype was counted only a few times. J is TRBJ2-1 and V is TRBV28; TRBD1 agrees at 8 bases. The V gene's germline CDR1 is MDHEN and CDR2 SYDVKM. CDR3 length: 16 amino acids. V lost 6 bases to trimming and J lost 0 bases; unmatched junction nucleotides: 7. For the CDR3, the DNA is TGTGCCAGCAGCGGACAGGGCCTCGCCTCCTACAATGAGCAGTTCTTC. It is translated as CASSGQGLASYNEQFF.

J is TRBJ2-5 and V is TRBV20-1, with 9 nucleotides matching TRBD2. The CDR3 covers 14 residues. J lost 2 bases, V lost 2 bases, and 3 bases had no gene match. Germline V gene sequence: CDR1 DFQATT, CDR2 SNEGSKA (reference sequence). CDR3 amino acids: CSARFLAGQETQYF. The CDR3 region has the DNA TGCAGTGCTAGATTTCTAGCGGGGCAAGAGACCCAGTACTTC.

This CDR3 is CASSARGLANEKLFF. DNA for the CDR3: TGTGCCAGCAGCGCCCGGGGTCTCGCTAATGAAAAACTGTTTTTT. The chain couples TRBV28 to TRBJ1-4; D ambiguous. CDR3 length: 15 amino acids. The germline V gene has CDR1 MDHEN and CDR2 SYDVKM. V was pared by 6 bases and J by 3 bases, with 14 bases between.

This clonotype has only a few counts. The chain joins TRBV5-6 to TRBJ2-5; tentative D call: TRBD1 (6 bases). Between the trimmed V and J ends, which lost 7 bases and 5 bases, there was a span of 12 bases. This CDR3 spans 12 amino acids. The germline gives CDR1 SGHDT, CDR2 YYEEEE. CDR3 loop: CASGAGVETQYF. As DNA, the CDR3 is TGTGCCAGCGGGGCAGGGGTGGAGACCCAGTACTTC.

This clonotype has a handful of counts. In nucleotides, the CDR3 is TGTGCCAGCAGAGCCGCGGGCGGGGTGGCCTACGAGCAGTACTTC. Encoded protein: CASRAAGGVAYEQYF. V and J are TRBV28 and TRBJ2-7; the D gene is possibly TRBD2 (6 bases). Trimming took off 6 bases at V and 2 bases at J, with 17 bases between the two ends. This CDR3 comprises 15 residues. Per the germline V gene, CDR1 is MDHEN and CDR2 is SYDVKM.

A few counts support this clonotype. This chain uses TRBV6-2 or TRBV6-3 with TRBJ2-7; D is undetermined. The ends were cut back, 1 base at V and 3 bases at J, with 4 bases in the middle. CDR1 and CDR2 (germline): MNHEY, SVGEGT. The CDR3 has 12 amino acids. In DNA, the CDR3 is TGTGCCAGCAGTTACTTAGACTACGAGCAGTACTTC. Translated, it gives CASSYLDYEQYF.

The rearrangement links TRBV12-3 or TRBV12-4 to TRBJ2-5; tentative D call: TRBD1 (5 bases). The J call is in doubt because the DNA end fits TRBJ2-7 better. CDR3 length equals 13 residues. The CDR3 here is CASSPTGTGEQYF. The CDR3 DNA is TGTGCCAGCAGTCCTACAGGAACGGGCGAGCAGTACTTC.

This clonotype came up many times. This chain links TRBV10-3 with TRBJ2-7; D is ambiguous. V lost 10 bases and J lost 6, with 16 bases in between. This CDR3 region has 12 residues. Germline CDR1 ENHRY, CDR2 SYGVKD. The CDR3, as DNA: TGTGCCAGCTCTTCCTCTGAACTCGAGCAGTACTTC. Its translation is CASSSSELEQYF.

The rearrangement joins TRBV9 to TRBJ2-1, with TRBD2 matching over 9 bases. V shed 2 bases, J shed 4 bases, and the junction held 4 bases outside the gene matches. CDR1 is SGDLS, CDR2 YYNGEE, per germline. The length of the CDR3 is 15 residues. CDR3 DNA: TGTGCCAGCAGCGTCGGACTAGCGAATTACAATGAGCAGTTCTTC. It translates to CASSVGLANYNEQFF. The variable domain in full, completed from reference TRBV9 and TRBJ2-1, reads DSGVTQTPKHLITATGQRVTLRCSPRSGDLSVYWYQQSLDQGLQFLIQYYNGEERAKGNILERFSAQQFPDLHSELNLSSLELGDSALYFCASSVGLANYNEQFFGPGTRLTVL.